This TCR beta chain is from a study of T cells after yellow fever vaccination (dated by TCRdb to about 2019). With regard to the full study: The SMART-Seq v4 Ultra Low Input RNA kit was used to prepare libraries from fractions with low cell numbers. To follow T-cell clones before and after both primary and booster YFV17D yellow fever vaccination, bulk TCR alpha and beta repertoires underwent longitudinal sequencing. Two healthy male donors, one aged 18 to 30 and one aged 30 to 40 years, were included in the cohort. Bulk PBMC replicates and cell subsets were isolated from blood drawn at multiple timepoints before and after both primary and secondary immunization. Here is what the overall study found, with its caveats: Because only a couple of donors were included in the study, the extent to which the findings can be generalized is limited. FACS-sorted repertoires could contain abundant contaminating clonotypes from the bulk population, so computational filtering was required. The secondary T-cell response was weaker than the primary response but faster, peaking on day 5 instead of day 15. A small share of clonotypes was detected in both CD4 and CD8 compartments, with the overlap likely arising from convergent recombination. After the booster, most clones that had expanded after primary vaccination were detected again (nearly 97% of CD4 and around nine tenths of CD8), suggesting broad maintenance of memory.

TCR cDNA was made using 5'RACE template switching, a step that added a universal primer site and unique molecular identifiers. cDNA synthesis was primed from both the TCR alpha and TCR beta constant segments. Library amplification involved two PCR steps, and the second step added sample barcodes and sequencing adapters. Sequencing of the libraries was done on either Illumina HiSeq 2500 (2x100 bp) or NovaSeq (2x150 bp). Processing in the source paper ran as follows. MIGEC handled demultiplexing of reads and collapsing into UMI consensus sequences, while MiXCR performed V(D)J alignment. Using edgeR on replicate PBMC samples, clonotypes were called vaccine-responding if FDR was below 0.01 and the log2 fold change was above 5 up to day 15. CD4 or CD8 identity was assigned to each bulk clonotype according to whether the clonotype was present at higher abundance in the sequenced CD4 repertoire or the sequenced CD8 repertoire. Clonotypes enriched at least 10-fold in dextramer-positive over dextramer-negative fractions were defined as NS4B-specific, and CD4-biased clonotypes were excluded. In-frame beta chains were kept once TCRdb had trimmed the public reads at Q25 with fastp and called clones with MiXCR. Here each entry gathers all rows of one CDR3 protein and keeps the most common genes and DNA. The V and J calls were not made by the authors but by TCRdb's processing. This sample gives roughly 100,000 distinct CDR3 sequences in total; about 8.2% of them show up just once. The ten largest clonotypes hold 16% of the sample.

The intended sense of this specimen's treatment or condition label: live attenuated yellow fever vaccine strain. PBMCs were isolated from peripheral blood using a standard Ficoll-Paque protocol. With anti-CD3 and anti-CD8 staining plus a dextramer loaded with the yellow fever NS4B epitope peptide, the researchers sorted epitope-specific CD8 T cells. TriZol was used to extract RNA from bulk PBMCs, from CD4 and CD8 fractions, and from dextramer-positive and dextramer-negative fractions. Based on the germline V gene, the CDR1 and CDR2 sequences are SNHLY and FYNNEI. Between the V and J ends, shortened by 9 bases and 1 base respectively, the junction contains 11 bases. The CDR3 measures 13 amino acids from cysteine to phenylalanine. Only the CDR3 DNA is retained, 39 bases long and in frame from the first base. Worth noting for this clonotype: Base quality data are lacking; no much larger clone is found one base away.

The sequence links TRBV2 to TRBJ2-3; the D gene is possibly TRBD1 or TRBD2, each agreeing over 6 bases. This material consisted of CD8+ T cells not binding an NS4B(214-222) dextramer, sorted from PBMCs, taken roughly 15 days after the first yellow fever vaccination. Reading the label with the study, this specimen's cell subset or site is: NS4B epitope dextramer-negative CD8 T cells. The sequence came from a man between 18 and 35 years old who received the YFV17D yellow fever vaccine. The bases are TGTGCCAGTACGGGGGCTGGCACAGATACGCAGTATTTT. It codes for CASTGAGTDTQYF.